Listed here are 4 T cell receptor beta chains from one sample, sequenced in a study of blood T cell repertoires in COVID-19. Using immunoSEQ multiplex PCR, the repertoire was profiled, and TCRdb retains in-frame clones only, with some absent. Here the sample spans roughly 200,000 clones, around 80% being singletons. The sample comprised peripheral blood. The receptors stem from a man in his sixties with acute or convalescent COVID-19.

This clone was observed a few times. V and J are TRBV6-2 or TRBV6-3 and TRBJ2-2; TRBD1 matches 7 bases. The germline CDR1 and CDR2 sequences are MNHEY and SVGEGT. V trimming: 6 bases; J trimming: 2 bases; junction bases outside the gene matches: 9. The CDR3 extends over 16 amino acids. The CDR3 reads CASSPQDRLNTGELFF. CDR3 sequence (DNA): TGTGCCAGCAGCCCTCAGGACAGGCTTAACACCGGGGAGCTGTTTTTT.

The gene calls are TRBV20-1 and TRBJ2-5, with 7 bases lining up with TRBD2. CDR1 is DFQATT, CDR2 SNEGSKA, per germline (reference sequence). The CDR3 is 14 residues long. The ends lost 3 bases at V and 5 bases at J; junction bases unmatched: 9. The CDR3: CSASMGEGRETQYF. CDR3 DNA: TGCAGTGCTAGTATGGGGGAGGGGAGGGAGACCCAGTACTTC.

V gene TRBV5-1 combines with J gene TRBJ1-1; D is perhaps TRBD1 (5 bases). Trimming pared 4 bases from V and 6 bases from J, leaving 16 bases between. The germline V gene encodes CDR1 SGHRS and CDR2 YFSETQ. The CDR3 length is 14 residues. The DNA of the CDR3 is TGCGCCAGCAGCGTTGGAGGGGTTATCGCTGAAGCTTTCTTT. This gives the protein CASSVGGVIAEAFF.

The chain combines TRBV2 with TRBJ2-2, with TRBD2 matching 8 bases. The germline CDR1 and CDR2 sequences are SNHLY and FYNNEI. V dropped 6 bases and J dropped 5; count of bases not matched to a gene: 5. The CDR3 totals 14 residues. In DNA, the CDR3 is TGTGCCAGCAGCCCCCGGGAGGGAACCGGGGAGCTGTTTTTT. This encodes CASSPREGTGELFF.